This TCR beta chain came from a study of blood T cells in healthy people across ages. Study-wide points: More naive CD4+ cells and higher diversity marked long-lived donors relative to aged donors.

Next came a second PCR, run for roughly 7 to 12 cycles, which used a sample-barcoded 5' primer along with a J-beta primer mix. TCRdb re-derived calls from the 5' RACE reads in MiXCR, one entry per CDR3 protein. The table includes more than 900,000 distinct CDR3 sequences, around 25% detected once. In regard to this clonotype: The antigen remains unidentified.

In terms of origin and age, donors were healthy Caucasian individuals from Russia aged roughly 6 to 95. At least 7 million PBMCs were isolated per sample. These same records also appear under a second study, on T cells of mothers and their children. That study adds: From each mother came over 9.5 million TCR beta CDR3 reads, and from each child came approximately 2.8 million.

The sequence was collected from a girl aged 2 to 10 in good health. Sequences were obtained from blood.

CDR3 bases: TGCAGCGTCGGGGGGTGGGACGGATGGAACACCGGGGAGCTGTTTTTT. This encodes CSVGGWDGWNTGELFF. This chain connects TRBV29-1 to TRBJ2-2, with TRBD2 identical over 7 bases. The V gene end was trimmed by 6 bases and the J gene end by 1 base; junction bases not matched to a gene: 11. The CDR3 contains 16 residues. Looked up from germline, CDR1 is SQVTM and CDR2 is ANQGSEA.